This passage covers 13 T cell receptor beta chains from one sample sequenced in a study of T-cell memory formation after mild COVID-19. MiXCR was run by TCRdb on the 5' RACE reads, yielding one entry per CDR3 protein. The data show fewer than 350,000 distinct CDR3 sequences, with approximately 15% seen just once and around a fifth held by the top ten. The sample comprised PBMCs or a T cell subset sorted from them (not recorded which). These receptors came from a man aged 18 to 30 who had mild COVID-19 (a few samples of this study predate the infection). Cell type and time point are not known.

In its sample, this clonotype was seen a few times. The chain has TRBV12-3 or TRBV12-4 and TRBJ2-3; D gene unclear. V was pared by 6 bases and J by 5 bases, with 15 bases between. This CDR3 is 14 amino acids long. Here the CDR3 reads CASSPYGPVDTQYF. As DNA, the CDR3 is TGTGCCAGCAGCCCCTATGGCCCCGTAGATACGCAGTATTTT.

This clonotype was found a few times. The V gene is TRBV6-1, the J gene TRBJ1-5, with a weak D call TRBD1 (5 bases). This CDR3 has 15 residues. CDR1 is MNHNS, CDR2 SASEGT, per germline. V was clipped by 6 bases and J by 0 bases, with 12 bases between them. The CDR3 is CASSGTYVSNQPQHF. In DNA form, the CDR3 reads TGTGCCAGCAGCGGGACTTATGTTAGCAATCAGCCCCAGCATTTT.

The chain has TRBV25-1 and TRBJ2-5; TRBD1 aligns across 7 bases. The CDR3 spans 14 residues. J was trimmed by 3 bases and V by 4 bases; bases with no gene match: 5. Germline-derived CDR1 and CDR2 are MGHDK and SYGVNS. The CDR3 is CASSGGQRKETQYF. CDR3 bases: TGTGCCAGCAGTGGGGGACAGAGGAAAGAGACCCAGTACTTC. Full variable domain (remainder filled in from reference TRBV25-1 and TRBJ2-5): EADIYQTPRYLVIGTGKKITLECSQTMGHDKMYWYQQDPGMELHLIHYSYGVNSTEKGDLSSESTVSRIRTEHFPLTLESARPSHTSQYLCASSGGQRKETQYFGPGTRLLVL.

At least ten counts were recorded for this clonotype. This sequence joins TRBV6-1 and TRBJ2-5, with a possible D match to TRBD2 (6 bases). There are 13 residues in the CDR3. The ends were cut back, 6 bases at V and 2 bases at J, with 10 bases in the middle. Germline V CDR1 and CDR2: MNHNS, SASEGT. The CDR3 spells CASRRGPQETQYF. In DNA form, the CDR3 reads TGTGCCAGCAGGCGGGGTCCGCAAGAGACCCAGTACTTC.

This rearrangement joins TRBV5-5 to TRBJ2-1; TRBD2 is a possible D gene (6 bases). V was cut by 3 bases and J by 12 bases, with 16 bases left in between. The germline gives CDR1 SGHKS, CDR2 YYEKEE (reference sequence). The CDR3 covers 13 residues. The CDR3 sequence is CASSSLWWGVQFF. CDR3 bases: TGTGCCAGCAGCTCCTTGTGGTGGGGGGTGCAGTTCTTC. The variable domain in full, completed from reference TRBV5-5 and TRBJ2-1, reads DAGVTQSPTHLIKTRGQQVTLRCSPISGHKSVSWYQQVLGQGPQFIFQYYEKEERGRGNFPDRFSARQFPNYSSELNVNALLLGDSALYLCASSSLWWGVQFFGPGTRLTVL.

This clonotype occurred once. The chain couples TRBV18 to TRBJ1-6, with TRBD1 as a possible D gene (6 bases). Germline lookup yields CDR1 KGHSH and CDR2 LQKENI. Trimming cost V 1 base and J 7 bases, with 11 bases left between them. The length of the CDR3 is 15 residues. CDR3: CASSPHRQENSPLHF. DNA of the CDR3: TGTGCCAGCTCACCACATAGACAGGAGAATTCACCCCTCCACTTT.

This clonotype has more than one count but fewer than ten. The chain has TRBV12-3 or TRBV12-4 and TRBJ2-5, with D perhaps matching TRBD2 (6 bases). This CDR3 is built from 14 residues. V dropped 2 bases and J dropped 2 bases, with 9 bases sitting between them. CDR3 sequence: CASSLRAGQETQYF. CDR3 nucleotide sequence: TGTGCCAGCAGTTTAAGGGCGGGGCAAGAGACCCAGTACTTC.

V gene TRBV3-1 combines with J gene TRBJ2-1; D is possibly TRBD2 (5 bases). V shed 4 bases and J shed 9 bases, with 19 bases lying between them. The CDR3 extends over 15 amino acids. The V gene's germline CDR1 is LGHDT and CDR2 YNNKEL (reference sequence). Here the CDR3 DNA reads TGTGCCAGCAGCCGCTTCAGGACTTTTTCCTCTGAGCAGTTCTTC. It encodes CASSRFRTFSSEQFF.

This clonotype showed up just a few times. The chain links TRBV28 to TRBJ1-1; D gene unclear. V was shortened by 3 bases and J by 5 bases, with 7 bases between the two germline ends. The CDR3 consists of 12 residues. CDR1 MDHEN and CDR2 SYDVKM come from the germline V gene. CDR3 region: CASSFRLTEAFF. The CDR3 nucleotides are TGTGCCAGCAGTTTTCGCCTAACTGAAGCTTTCTTT. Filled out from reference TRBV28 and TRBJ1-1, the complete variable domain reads DVKVTQSSRYLVKRTGEKVFLECVQDMDHENMFWYRQDPGLGLRLIYFSYDVKMKEKGDIPEGYSVSREKKERFSLILESASTNQTSMYLCASSFRLTEAFFGQGTRLTVV.

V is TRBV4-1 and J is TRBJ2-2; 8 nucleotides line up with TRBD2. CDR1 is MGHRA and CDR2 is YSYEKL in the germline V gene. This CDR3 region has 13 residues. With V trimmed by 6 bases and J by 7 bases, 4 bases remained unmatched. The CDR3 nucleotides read TGCGCCAGCAGGGGTAGCGGGGACGGGGAGCTGTTTTTT. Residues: CASRGSGDGELFF.

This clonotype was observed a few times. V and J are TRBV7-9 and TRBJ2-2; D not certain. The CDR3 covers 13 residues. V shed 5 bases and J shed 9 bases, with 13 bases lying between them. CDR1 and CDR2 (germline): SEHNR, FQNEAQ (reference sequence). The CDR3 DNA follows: TGTGCCAGCAGCCTCGACCCCTCCCGGGAGCTGTTTTTT. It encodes CASSLDPSRELFF.

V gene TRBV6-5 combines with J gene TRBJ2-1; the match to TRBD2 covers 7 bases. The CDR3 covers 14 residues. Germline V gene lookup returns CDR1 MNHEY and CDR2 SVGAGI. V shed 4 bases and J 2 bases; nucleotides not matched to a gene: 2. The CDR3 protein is CASSSGTTYNEQFF. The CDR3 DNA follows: TGTGCCAGCAGTTCCGGGACTACCTACAATGAGCAGTTCTTC.

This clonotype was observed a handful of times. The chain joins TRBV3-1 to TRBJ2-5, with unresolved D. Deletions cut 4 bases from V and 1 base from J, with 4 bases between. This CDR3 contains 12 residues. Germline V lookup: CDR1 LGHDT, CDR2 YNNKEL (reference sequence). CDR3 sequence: CASSRIQETQYF. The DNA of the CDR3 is TGTGCCAGCAGCCGAATCCAAGAGACCCAGTACTTC.